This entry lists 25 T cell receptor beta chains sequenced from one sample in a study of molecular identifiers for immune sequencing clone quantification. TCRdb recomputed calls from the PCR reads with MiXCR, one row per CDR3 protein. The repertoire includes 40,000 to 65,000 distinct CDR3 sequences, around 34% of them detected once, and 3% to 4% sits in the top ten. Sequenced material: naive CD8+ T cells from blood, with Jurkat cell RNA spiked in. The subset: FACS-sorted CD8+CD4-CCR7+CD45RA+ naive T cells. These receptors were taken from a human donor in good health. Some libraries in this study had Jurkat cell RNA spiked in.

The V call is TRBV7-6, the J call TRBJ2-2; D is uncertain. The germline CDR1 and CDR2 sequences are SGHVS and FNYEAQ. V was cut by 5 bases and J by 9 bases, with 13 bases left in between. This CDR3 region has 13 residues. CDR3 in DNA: TGTGCCAGCAGCCTGGGGATAACCCGGGAGCTGTTTTTT. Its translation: CASSLGITRELFF.

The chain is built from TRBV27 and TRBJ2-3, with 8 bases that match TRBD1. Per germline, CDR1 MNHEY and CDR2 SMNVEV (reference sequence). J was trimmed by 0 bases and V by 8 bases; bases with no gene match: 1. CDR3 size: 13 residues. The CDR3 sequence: CASGQGSTDTQYF. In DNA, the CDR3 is TGTGCCAGCGGACAGGGTAGCACAGATACGCAGTATTTT.

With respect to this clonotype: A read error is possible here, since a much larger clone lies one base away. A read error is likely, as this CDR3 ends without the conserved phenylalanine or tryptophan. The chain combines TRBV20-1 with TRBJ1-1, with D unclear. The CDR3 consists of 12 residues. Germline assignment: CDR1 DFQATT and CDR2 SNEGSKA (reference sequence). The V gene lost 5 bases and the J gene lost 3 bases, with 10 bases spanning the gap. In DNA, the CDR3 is TGCAGTGCTTCCAACACCCACACTGAAGCTTTCTAT. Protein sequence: CSASNTHTEAFY.

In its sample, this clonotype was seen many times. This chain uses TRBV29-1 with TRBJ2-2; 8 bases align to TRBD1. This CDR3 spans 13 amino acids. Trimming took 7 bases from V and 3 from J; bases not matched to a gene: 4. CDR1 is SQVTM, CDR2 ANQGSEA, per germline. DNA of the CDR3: TGCAGCGCCCGACAGGGGTACACCGGGGAGCTGTTTTTT. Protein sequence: CSARQGYTGELFF.

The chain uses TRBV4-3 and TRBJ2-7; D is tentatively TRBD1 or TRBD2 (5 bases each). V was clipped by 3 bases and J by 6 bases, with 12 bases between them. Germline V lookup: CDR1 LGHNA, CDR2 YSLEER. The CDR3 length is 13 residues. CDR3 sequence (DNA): TGCGCCAGCAGCCAGGGGGTGGGTAGCGAGCAGTACTTC. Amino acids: CASSQGVGSEQYF.

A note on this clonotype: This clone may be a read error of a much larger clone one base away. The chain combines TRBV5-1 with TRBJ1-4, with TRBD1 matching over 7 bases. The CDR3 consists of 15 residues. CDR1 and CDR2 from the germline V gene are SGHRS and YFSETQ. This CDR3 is CASRMGQTSKEKLFF. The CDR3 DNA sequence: TGCGCCAGCAGGATGGGACAGACTTCTAAAGAAAAACTGTTTTTT.

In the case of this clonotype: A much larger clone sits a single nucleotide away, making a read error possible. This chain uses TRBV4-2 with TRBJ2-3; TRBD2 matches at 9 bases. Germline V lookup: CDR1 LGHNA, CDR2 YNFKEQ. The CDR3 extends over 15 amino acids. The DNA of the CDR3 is TGTGCCAGCAGCCAAGCTAGCGGGATTACAGATACGCTGTATTTT. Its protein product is CASSQASGITDTLYF.

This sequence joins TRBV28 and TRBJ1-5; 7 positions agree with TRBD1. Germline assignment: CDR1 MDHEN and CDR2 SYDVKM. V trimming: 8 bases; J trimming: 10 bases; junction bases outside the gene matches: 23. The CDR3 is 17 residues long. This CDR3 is CASGWNVRTGFRRPQHF. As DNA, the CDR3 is TGTGCCAGCGGTTGGAATGTCCGGACAGGCTTCAGGAGACCCCAGCATTTT.

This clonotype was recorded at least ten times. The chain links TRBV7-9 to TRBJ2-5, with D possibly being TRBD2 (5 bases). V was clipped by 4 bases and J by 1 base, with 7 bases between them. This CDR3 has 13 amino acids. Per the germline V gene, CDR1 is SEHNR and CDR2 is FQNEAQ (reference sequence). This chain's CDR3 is CASSSGIQETQYF. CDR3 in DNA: TGTGCCAGCAGCTCCGGGATCCAAGAGACCCAGTACTTC.

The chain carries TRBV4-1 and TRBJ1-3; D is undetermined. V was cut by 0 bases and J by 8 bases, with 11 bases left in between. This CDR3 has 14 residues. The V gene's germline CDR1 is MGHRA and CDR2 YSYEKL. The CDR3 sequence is CASSQELVRDTIYF. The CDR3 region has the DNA TGCGCCAGCAGCCAAGAGCTAGTCCGGGACACCATATATTTT.

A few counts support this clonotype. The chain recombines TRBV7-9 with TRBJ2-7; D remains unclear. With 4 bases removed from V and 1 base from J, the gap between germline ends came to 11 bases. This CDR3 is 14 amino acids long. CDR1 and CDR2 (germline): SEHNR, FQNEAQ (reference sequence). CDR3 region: CASSSPGLSYEQYF. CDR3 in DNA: TGTGCCAGCAGCTCCCCGGGCCTGTCCTACGAGCAGTACTTC.

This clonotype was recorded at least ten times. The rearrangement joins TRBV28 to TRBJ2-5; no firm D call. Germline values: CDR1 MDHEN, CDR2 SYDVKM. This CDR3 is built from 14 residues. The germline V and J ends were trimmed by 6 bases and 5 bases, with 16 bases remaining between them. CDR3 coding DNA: TGTGCCAGCAGCTCCGTGGTCCTTTCTGAGACCCAGTACTTC. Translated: CASSSVVLSETQYF.

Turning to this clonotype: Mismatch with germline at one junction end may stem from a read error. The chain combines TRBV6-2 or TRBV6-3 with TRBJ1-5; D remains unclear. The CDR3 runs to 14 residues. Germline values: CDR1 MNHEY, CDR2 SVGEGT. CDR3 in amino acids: CASSSPYSNQPLHF. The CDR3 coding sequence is TGTGCCAGCAGTTCTCCATATAGCAATCAGCCCCTGCATTTT.

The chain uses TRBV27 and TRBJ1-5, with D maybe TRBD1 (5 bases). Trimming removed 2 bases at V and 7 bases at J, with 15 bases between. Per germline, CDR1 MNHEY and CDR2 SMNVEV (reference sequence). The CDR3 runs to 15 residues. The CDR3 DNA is TGTGCCAGCAGTTTAGGGGCAGGGTTGAGGCAGCCCCAGCATTTT. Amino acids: CASSLGAGLRQPQHF.

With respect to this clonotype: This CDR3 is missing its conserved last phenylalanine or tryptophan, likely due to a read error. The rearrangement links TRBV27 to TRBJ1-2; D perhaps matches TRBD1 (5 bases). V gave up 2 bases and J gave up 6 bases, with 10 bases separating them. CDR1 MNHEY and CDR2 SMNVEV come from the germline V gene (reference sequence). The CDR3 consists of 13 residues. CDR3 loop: CASSLTGINGYTI. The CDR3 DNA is TGTGCCAGCAGTTTAACAGGAATCAATGGCTACACCATC.

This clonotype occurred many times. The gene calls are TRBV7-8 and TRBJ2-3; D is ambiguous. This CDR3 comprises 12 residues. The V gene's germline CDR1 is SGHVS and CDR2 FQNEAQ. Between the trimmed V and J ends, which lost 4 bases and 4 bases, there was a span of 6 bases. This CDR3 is CASSSRADTQYF. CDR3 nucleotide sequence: TGTGCCAGCAGCTCTAGAGCAGATACGCAGTATTTT.

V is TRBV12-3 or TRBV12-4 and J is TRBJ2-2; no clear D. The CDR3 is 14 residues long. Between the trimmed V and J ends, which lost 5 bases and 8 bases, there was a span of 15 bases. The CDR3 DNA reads TGTGCCAGCAGTCCAGACGGTTCAATTGGGGAGCTGTTTTTT. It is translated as CASSPDGSIGELFF.

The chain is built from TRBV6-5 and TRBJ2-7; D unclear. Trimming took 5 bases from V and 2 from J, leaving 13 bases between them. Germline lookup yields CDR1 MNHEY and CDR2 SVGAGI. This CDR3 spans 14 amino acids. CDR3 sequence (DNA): TGTGCCAGCAGTAAGGAGACTTGGGCCTACGAGCAGTACTTC. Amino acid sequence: CASSKETWAYEQYF.

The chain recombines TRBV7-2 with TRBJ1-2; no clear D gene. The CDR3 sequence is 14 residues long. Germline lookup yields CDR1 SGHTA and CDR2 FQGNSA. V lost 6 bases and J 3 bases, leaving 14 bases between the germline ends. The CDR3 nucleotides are TGTGCCAGCAGGAGTTATACAGTCTACTATGGCTACACCTTC. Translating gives CASRSYTVYYGYTF.

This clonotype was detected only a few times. The CDR3 sequence: CASSVTGIGELFF. The CDR3 coding sequence is TGTGCCAGCAGCGTTACAGGGATCGGGGAGCTGTTTTTT. The genes are TRBV14 and TRBJ2-2; D possibly corresponds to TRBD1 (6 bases). This CDR3 contains 13 residues. Trimming shortened V by 5 bases and J by 7 bases, and 11 bases separated the two germline ends. From germline, CDR1 is SGHDN and CDR2 FVKESK. Full variable domain (rest looked up from reference TRBV14 and TRBJ2-2): EAGVTQFPSHSVIEKGQTVTLRCDPISGHDNLYWYRRVMGKEIKFLLHFVKESKQDESGMPNNRFLAERTGGTYSTLKVQPAELEDSGVYFCASSVTGIGELFFGEGSRLTVL.

The CDR3 coding sequence is TGTGCCACCAGTGAGCTAGCGGGAGTCGGCACAGATACGCAGTATTTT. It is translated as CATSELAGVGTDTQYF. This rearrangement joins TRBV24-1 to TRBJ2-3; 10 bases are shared with TRBD2. With V trimmed by 4 bases and J by 1 base, 4 bases remained unmatched. Germline V gene lookup returns CDR1 KGHDR and CDR2 SFDVKD. The CDR3 length is 16 residues.

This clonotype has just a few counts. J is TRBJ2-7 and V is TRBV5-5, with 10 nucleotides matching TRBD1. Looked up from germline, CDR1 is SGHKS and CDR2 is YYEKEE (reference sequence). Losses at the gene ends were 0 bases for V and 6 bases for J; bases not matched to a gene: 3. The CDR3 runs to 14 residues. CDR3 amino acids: CASSLGTGGGEQYF. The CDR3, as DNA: TGTGCCAGCAGCTTGGGGACAGGGGGAGGCGAGCAGTACTTC.

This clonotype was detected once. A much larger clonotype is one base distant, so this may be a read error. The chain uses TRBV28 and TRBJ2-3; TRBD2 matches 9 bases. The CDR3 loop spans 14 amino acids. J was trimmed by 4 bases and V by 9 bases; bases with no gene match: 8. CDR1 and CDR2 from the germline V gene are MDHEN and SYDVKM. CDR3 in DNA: TGTGCCAGTACGCGGGAGGGCCACGCAGATACGCAGTATTTT. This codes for CASTREGHADTQYF.

The CDR3 loop is CASSQDRTTGELFF. For the CDR3, the DNA is TGCGCCAGCAGCCAAGATAGAACAACCGGGGAGCTGTTTTTT. The chain employs TRBV4-3 and TRBJ2-2; unclear D gene. The CDR3 extends over 14 amino acids. Germline loops: CDR1 LGHNA, CDR2 YSLEER. V lost 0 bases, J lost 5 bases, and 7 bases lay in between.

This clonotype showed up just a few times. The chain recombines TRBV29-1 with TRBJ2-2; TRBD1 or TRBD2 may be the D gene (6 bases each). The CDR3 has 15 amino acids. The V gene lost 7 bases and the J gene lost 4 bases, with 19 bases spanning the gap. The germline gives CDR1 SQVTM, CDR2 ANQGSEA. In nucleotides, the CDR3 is TGCAGCGCAGGTCCGGGGGCAGGTGGCACCGGGGAGCTGTTTTTT. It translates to CSAGPGAGGTGELFF.